Listed here is a single T cell receptor beta chain. Its antigen is currently unknown. These data are taken from a study of T cells after posttransplantation cyclophosphamide. Study outcomes and limitations: Later post-transplant blood repertoires were often dominated by donor CD8+ memory clones. Skin or GI-infiltrating T cells shared few TRB sequences with blood. TRB clonality was highly associated with recipient CMV seropositivity and reactivation.

The germline V gene encodes CDR1 SGHKS and CDR2 YYEKEE (reference sequence). With V trimmed by 1 base and J by 3 bases, 5 bases remained unmatched. This CDR3 is built from 15 residues. Controls had myeloablative marrow grafts with methotrexate and calcineurin inhibitor, sampled at 1 year. Generated by immunoSEQ multiplex PCR, the TCRdb table keeps only in-frame clones and is missing some. The data contain over 20,000 clones, approximately 86% of them singletons. V is TRBV5-5 and J is TRBJ2-7; 9 bases match TRBD2. This receptor was taken from a female patient aged 30 to 40 who received an allogeneic stem cell transplant from an unrelated donor, was CMV-positive, and had acute and chronic GVHD. Some T cells may be provided by the graft donor. The specimen was PBMCs, collected around 350 days after allogeneic stem cell transplant with calcineurin inhibitor and methotrexate. For the CDR3, the DNA is TGTGCCAGCAGCTTGTCTACTAGCGGGTTCTACGAGCAGTACTTC. Its protein product is CASSLSTSGFYEQYF.